The 18 T cell receptor beta chains below were found in one sample sequenced in a study of T cells after yellow fever vaccination. MiXCR, applied by TCRdb to the 5' RACE reads, yields one record per CDR3 protein. The sample includes about 300,000 distinct CDR3 sequences, around 7% seen only once; the top ten take 18%. Sequencing was performed on PBMCs, taken roughly 46 days after the first yellow fever vaccination. Every receptor here comes from a man aged 18 to 29 who received the YFV17D yellow fever vaccine.

At least ten counts were recorded for this clonotype. This sequence joins TRBV7-2 and TRBJ2-3; maybe TRBD1 (5 bases). The germline V gene has CDR1 SGHTA and CDR2 FQGNSA. This CDR3 has 12 residues. With 6 bases removed from V and 4 bases from J, the gap between germline ends came to 8 bases. The CDR3: CASRGQSDTQYF. CDR3 DNA sequence: TGTGCCAGCAGGGGGCAATCAGATACGCAGTATTTT.

The chain joins TRBV29-1 to TRBJ2-5; perhaps TRBD1 as D (6 bases). Trimming took off 1 base at V and 5 bases at J, with 23 bases between the two ends. Germline-derived CDR1 and CDR2 are SQVTM and ANQGSEA. The CDR3 totals 17 residues. The CDR3 coding sequence is TGCAGCGTTGAAGCAGAAGGTGGCAGGGGATTTTCGGAGACCCAGTACTTC. This encodes CSVEAEGGRGFSETQYF.

V and J are TRBV20-1 and TRBJ2-7, with D tentatively TRBD1 or TRBD2 (5 bases each). CDR3 length: 14 residues. Trimming removed 5 bases at V and 3 bases at J, with 17 bases between. In germline, CDR1 is DFQATT, CDR2 SNEGSKA (reference sequence). The CDR3 region is CSAGLGDPIYEQYF. The CDR3 region has the DNA TGCAGTGCTGGACTGGGGGATCCGATCTACGAGCAGTACTTC.

This clonotype has only a few counts. This rearrangement joins TRBV6-1 to TRBJ1-6, with D possibly matching TRBD1 (5 bases). There are 15 residues in the CDR3. The V gene lost 6 bases and the J gene lost 5 bases, with 14 bases spanning the gap. The germline CDR1 and CDR2 sequences are MNHNS and SASEGT. CDR3 sequence (DNA): TGTGCCAGCAGGGTCTCGGCAGGGAATAATTCACCCCTCCACTTT. It specifies CASRVSAGNNSPLHF.

This clonotype was recorded a few times. The chain links TRBV4-1 to TRBJ2-1; TRBD1 matches at 7 bases. Looked up from germline, CDR1 is MGHRA and CDR2 is YSYEKL. The CDR3 spans 14 residues. V lost 4 bases, J lost 7 bases, and 7 bases stayed unmatched. CDR3 region: CASSPRTGRNEQFF. DNA of the CDR3: TGCGCCAGCAGCCCGAGGACAGGACGGAATGAGCAGTTCTTC.

There are a few counts of this clonotype. J is TRBJ2-3 and V is TRBV5-5; TRBD2 matches at 8 bases. CDR1 and CDR2 (germline): SGHKS, YYEKEE (reference sequence). This CDR3 spans 16 amino acids. After removal of 2 bases from V and 6 bases from J, the junction contained 11 bases not matched to a gene. The CDR3 is CASSLAGALTVDTQYF. CDR3 sequence (DNA): TGTGCCAGCAGCTTAGCGGGGGCTCTTACGGTCGATACGCAGTATTTT.

This clonotype came up a few times. The chain carries TRBV5-1 and TRBJ2-1; 9 nucleotides line up with TRBD1. The CDR3 spans 16 residues. Germline V gene lookup returns CDR1 SGHRS and CDR2 YFSETQ. Losses at the gene ends were 4 bases for V and 8 bases for J; bases not matched to a gene: 13. CDR3 loop: CASSEPGQGGTDEQFF. CDR3 DNA sequence: TGCGCCAGCAGCGAACCGGGACAGGGAGGGACGGATGAGCAGTTCTTC.

As regards this clonotype: A much larger clonotype is one base distant, so this may be a read error. The J gene is TRBJ2-1, the V gene TRBV7-3, with D perhaps being TRBD1 or TRBD2 (6 bases each). V shed 1 base and J shed 4 bases, with 17 bases lying between them. In germline, CDR1 is SGHTA, CDR2 FQGTGA. CDR3 length equals 17 residues. CDR3 DNA: TGTGCCAGCAGCTTAAGGGGCCTAGAGGGGGGTTACAATGAGCAGTTCTTC. Translated, it gives CASSLRGLEGGYNEQFF.

The rearrangement uses TRBV2 and TRBJ1-1; 7 nucleotides line up with TRBD1. CDR3 length: 11 residues. Looked up from germline, CDR1 is SNHLY and CDR2 is FYNNEI. The trim removed 6 bases at V and 7 bases at J, leaving 2 bases unmatched. This CDR3 reads CASRRQGEAFF. In DNA, the CDR3 is TGTGCCAGCAGGAGACAGGGTGAAGCTTTCTTT.

Of note for this clonotype: A junction end diverges from the germline sequence, so it may reflect a read error. CDR3 sequence (DNA): TGTGCCAGCAGTTTATGGCGACGGATATACGACACGGGGGAGCTGTTTTTT. Translated, it gives CASSLWRRIYDTGELFF. J is TRBJ2-2 and V is TRBV28; D not resolved. The CDR3 is made up of 17 amino acids. Germline V gene data show CDR1 as MDHEN and CDR2 as SYDVKM.

The table lists this clonotype with a few counts. The J gene is TRBJ2-3, the V gene TRBV5-1; 9 bases fit TRBD1. Trimming removed 4 bases from V and 3 bases from J; junction bases left unmatched: 15. The CDR3 is 18 amino acids. Germline V CDR1 and CDR2: SGHRS, YFSETQ. The chain's CDR3 is CASSVKNAGTGNTDTQYF. The CDR3 nucleotides read TGCGCCAGCAGCGTGAAAAACGCCGGGACAGGGAATACAGATACGCAGTATTTT.

As for this clonotype: Its ends do not fully match the called genes, so a read error is possible. The V gene is TRBV7-3, the J gene TRBJ2-1, with D perhaps being TRBD1 or TRBD2 (5 bases each). The V gene's germline CDR1 is SGHTA and CDR2 FQGTGA. The CDR3 contains 17 residues. Here the CDR3 DNA reads TGTGCCAGCAGCTCCACCCTGACAGACGCACTAGGCAATGAGCGGTTCTTC. This gives the protein CASSSTLTDALGNERFF.

The genes are TRBV7-7 and TRBJ2-5; either TRBD1 or TRBD2 may supply D (5 bases each). The V end was cut by 5 bases, the J end by 5 bases, with 15 bases between. CDR1 is SSHAT, CDR2 FNYEAQ, per germline (reference sequence). The CDR3 spans 14 residues. CDR3 in amino acids: CASSILRGRETQYF. In DNA, the CDR3 is TGTGCCAGCAGCATCCTCCGGGGACGGGAGACCCAGTACTTC.

This chain uses TRBV12-3 or TRBV12-4 with TRBJ2-5, with D uncertain. This CDR3 is built from 11 residues. Trimming shortened V by 3 bases and J by 6 bases, and 5 bases separated the two germline ends. The CDR3 region has the DNA TGTGCCAGCAGTTTTGAGAAGACCCAGTACTTC. Protein sequence: CASSFEKTQYF.

The sample holds a few counts of this clonotype. J is TRBJ2-6 and V is TRBV19, with 9 nucleotides matching TRBD1. Germline V gene data show CDR1 as LNHDA and CDR2 as SQIVND (reference sequence). Losses at the gene ends were 7 bases for V and 0 bases for J; bases not matched to a gene: 7. This CDR3 is 17 amino acids long. CDR3 sequence reads: CASIGTGLFSGANVLTF. As DNA, the CDR3 is TGTGCCAGTATCGGGACAGGGCTCTTCTCTGGGGCCAACGTCCTGACTTTC.

The chain is built from TRBV7-2 and TRBJ2-3; 11 bases match TRBD2. From germline, CDR1 is SGHTA and CDR2 FQGNSA. V lost 6 bases to trimming and J lost 0 bases; unmatched junction nucleotides: 5. The length of the CDR3 is 16 residues. The CDR3: CASSLAGGASTDTQYF. The CDR3 nucleotides are TGTGCCAGCAGTCTAGCGGGGGGCGCTAGCACAGATACGCAGTATTTT.

The chain employs TRBV2 and TRBJ1-5, with D hard to call. This CDR3 region has 14 residues. V lost 6 bases, J lost 5 bases, and 14 bases lay in between. Germline V gives CDR1 SNHLY, CDR2 FYNNEI. CDR3 sequence (DNA): TGTGCCAGCAGGTTGTGGGGAAAGCATCAGCCCCAGCATTTT. Protein product: CASRLWGKHQPQHF.

This clonotype was counted between two and nine times. The J gene is TRBJ2-1, the V gene TRBV6-1, with TRBD2 identical over 10 bases. Germline V lookup: CDR1 MNHNS, CDR2 SASEGT. Unmatched junction bases numbered 2, after V lost 3 bases and J lost 3 bases. The CDR3 contains 15 residues. DNA for the CDR3: TGTGCCAGCAGTGACAGACTAGCGGGCTACAATGAGCAGTTCTTC. It encodes CASSDRLAGYNEQFF.